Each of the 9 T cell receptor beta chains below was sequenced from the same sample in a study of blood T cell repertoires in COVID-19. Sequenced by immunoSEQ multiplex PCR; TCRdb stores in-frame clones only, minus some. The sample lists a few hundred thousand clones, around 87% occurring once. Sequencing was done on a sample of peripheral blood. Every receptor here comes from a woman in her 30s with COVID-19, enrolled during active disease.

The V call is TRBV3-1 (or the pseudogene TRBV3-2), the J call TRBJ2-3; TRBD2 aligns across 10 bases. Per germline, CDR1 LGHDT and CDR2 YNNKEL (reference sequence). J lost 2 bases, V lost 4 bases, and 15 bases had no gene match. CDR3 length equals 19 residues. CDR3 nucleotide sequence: TGTGCCAGCAGCCCCTCCCTAGCGGGAGTCAGGGGATACACAGATACGCAGTATTTT. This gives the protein CASSPSLAGVRGYTDTQYF.

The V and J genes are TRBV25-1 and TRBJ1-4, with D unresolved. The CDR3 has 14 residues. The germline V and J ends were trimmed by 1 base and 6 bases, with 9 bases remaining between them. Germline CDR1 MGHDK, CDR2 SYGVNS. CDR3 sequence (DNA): TGTGCCAGCAGTGAATGGGTCGGGGATGAAAAACTGTTTTTT. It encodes CASSEWVGDEKLFF. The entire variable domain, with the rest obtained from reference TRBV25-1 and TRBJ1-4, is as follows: EADIYQTPRYLVIGTGKKITLECSQTMGHDKMYWYQQDPGMELHLIHYSYGVNSTEKGDLSSESTVSRIRTEHFPLTLESARPSHTSQYLCASSEWVGDEKLFFGSGTQLSVL.

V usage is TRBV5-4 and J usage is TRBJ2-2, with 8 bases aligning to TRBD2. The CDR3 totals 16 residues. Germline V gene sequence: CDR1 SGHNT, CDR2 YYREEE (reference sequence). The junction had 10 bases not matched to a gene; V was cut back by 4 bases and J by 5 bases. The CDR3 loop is CASSPRAGVKTGELFF. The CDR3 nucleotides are TGTGCCAGCAGCCCGCGAGCGGGAGTAAAGACCGGGGAGCTGTTTTTT.

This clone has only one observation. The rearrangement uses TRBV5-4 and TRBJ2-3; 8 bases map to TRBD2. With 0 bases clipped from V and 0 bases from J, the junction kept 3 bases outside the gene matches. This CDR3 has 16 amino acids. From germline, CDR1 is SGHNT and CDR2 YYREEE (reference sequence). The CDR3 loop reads CASSLAGGASTDTQYF. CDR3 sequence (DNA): TGTGCCAGCAGCTTGGCGGGGGGGGCTAGCACAGATACGCAGTATTTT.

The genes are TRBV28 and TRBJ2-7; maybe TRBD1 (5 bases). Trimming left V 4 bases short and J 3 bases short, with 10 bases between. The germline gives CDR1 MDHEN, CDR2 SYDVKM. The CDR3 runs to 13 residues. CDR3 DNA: TGTGCCAGCAGTTCCAGGGATTACTACGAGCAGTACTTC. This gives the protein CASSSRDYYEQYF.

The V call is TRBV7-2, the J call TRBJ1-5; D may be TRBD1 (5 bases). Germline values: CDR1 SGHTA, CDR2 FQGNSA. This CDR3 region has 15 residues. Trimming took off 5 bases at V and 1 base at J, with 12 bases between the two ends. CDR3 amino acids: CASSPGYGSNQPQHF. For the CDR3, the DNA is TGTGCCAGCAGCCCAGGGTATGGGAGCAATCAGCCCCAGCATTTT.

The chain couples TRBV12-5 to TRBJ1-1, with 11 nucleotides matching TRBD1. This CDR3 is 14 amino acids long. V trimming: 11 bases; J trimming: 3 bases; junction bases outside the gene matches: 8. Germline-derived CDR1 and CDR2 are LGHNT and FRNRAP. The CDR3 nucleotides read TGTGCTTCCGGCCCGGGACAGGGGGACACTGAAGCTTTCTTT. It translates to CASGPGQGDTEAFF.

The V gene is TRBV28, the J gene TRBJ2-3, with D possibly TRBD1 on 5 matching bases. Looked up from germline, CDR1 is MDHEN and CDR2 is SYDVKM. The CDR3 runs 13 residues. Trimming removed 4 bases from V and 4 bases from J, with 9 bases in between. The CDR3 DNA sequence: TGTGCCAGCAGTTCGTCAGGGTCAGATACGCAGTATTTT. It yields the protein CASSSSGSDTQYF. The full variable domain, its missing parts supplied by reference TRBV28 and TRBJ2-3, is DVKVTQSSRYLVKRTGEKVFLECVQDMDHENMFWYRQDPGLGLRLIYFSYDVKMKEKGDIPEGYSVSREKKERFSLILESASTNQTSMYLCASSSSGSDTQYFGPGTRLTVL.

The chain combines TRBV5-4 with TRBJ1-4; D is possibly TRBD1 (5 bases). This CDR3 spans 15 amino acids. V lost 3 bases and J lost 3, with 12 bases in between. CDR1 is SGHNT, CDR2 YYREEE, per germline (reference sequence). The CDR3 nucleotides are TGTGCCAGCAGCTACTGGGGGGGAGCTAATGAAAAACTGTTTTTT. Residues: CASSYWGGANEKLFF.